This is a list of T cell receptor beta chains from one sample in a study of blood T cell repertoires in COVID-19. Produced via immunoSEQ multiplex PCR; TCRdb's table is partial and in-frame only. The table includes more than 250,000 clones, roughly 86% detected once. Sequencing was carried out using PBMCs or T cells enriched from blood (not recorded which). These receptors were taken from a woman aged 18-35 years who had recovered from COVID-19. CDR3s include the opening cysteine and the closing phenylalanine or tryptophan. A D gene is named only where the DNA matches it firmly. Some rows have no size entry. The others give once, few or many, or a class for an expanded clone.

cdr3_aa: CASSPELSGAEAFF
cdr3_nt: TGTGCCAGCAGCCCTGAACTCTCGGGGGCTGAAGCTTTCTTT
v_call: TRBV2
j_call: TRBJ1-1
d_call: .
clone_size: once

cdr3_aa: CASSLIGQGDEKLFF
cdr3_nt: TGTGCCAGCAGCTTAATTGGACAGGGGGATGAAAAACTGTTTTTT
v_call: TRBV5-6
j_call: TRBJ1-4
d_call: TRBD1
clone_size: .

cdr3_aa: CASSLKTGRDEQFF
cdr3_nt: TGTGCCAGCAGCTTGAAAACCGGGCGGGATGAGCAGTTCTTC
v_call: TRBV5-4
j_call: TRBJ2-1
d_call: .
clone_size: .

cdr3_aa: CASRPGGLAEAFF
cdr3_nt: TGTGCAAGTCGCCCAGGGGGGTTAGCTGAAGCTTTCTTT
v_call: TRBV12-2
j_call: TRBJ1-1
d_call: .
clone_size: .

cdr3_aa: CASSLEAGRANTQYF
cdr3_nt: TGTGCCAGCAGCTTGGAAGCGGGGCGTGCTAATACGCAGTATTTT
v_call: TRBV5-4
j_call: TRBJ2-3
d_call: TRBD2
clone_size: .

cdr3_aa: CASSQPGHGNEKLFF
cdr3_nt: TGTGCCAGCAGCCAACCGGGACACGGTAATGAAAAACTGTTTTTT
v_call: TRBV11-3
j_call: TRBJ1-4
d_call: .
clone_size: few

cdr3_aa: CASSPGTGYDYGYTF
cdr3_nt: TGTGCCAGCTCGCCCGGGACAGGGTATGACTATGGCTACACCTTC
v_call: TRBV18
j_call: TRBJ1-2
d_call: TRBD1
clone_size: .

cdr3_aa: CATSEQTGTSTDTQYF
cdr3_nt: TGTGCCACCAGTGAACAGACAGGGACGAGCACAGATACGCAGTATTTT
v_call: TRBV24-1
j_call: TRBJ2-3
d_call: TRBD1
clone_size: .

cdr3_aa: CASSRTGGEDEKLFF
cdr3_nt: TGTGCCAGCAGTCGTACAGGGGGCGAGGATGAAAAACTGTTTTTT
v_call: TRBV11-2
j_call: TRBJ1-4
d_call: TRBD1
clone_size: once

cdr3_aa: CASSPESSYNEQFF
cdr3_nt: TGTGCCAGCTCACCGGAGAGCTCCTACAATGAGCAGTTCTTC
v_call: TRBV18
j_call: TRBJ2-1
d_call: .
clone_size: .

cdr3_aa: CASSFDRGNSPLHF
cdr3_nt: TGTGCCAGCAGTTTTGACAGGGGTAATTCACCCCTCCACTTT
v_call: TRBV11-1
j_call: TRBJ1-6
d_call: TRBD1
clone_size: .

cdr3_aa: CASSQGAGAKNIQYF
cdr3_nt: TGTGCCAGCAGCCAAGGAGCTGGAGCCAAAAACATTCAGTACTTC
v_call: TRBV14
j_call: TRBJ2-4
d_call: .
clone_size: .

cdr3_aa: CASSPLRGGGVSPLHF
cdr3_nt: TGTGCCAGCAGTCCGCTGAGAGGGGGGGGCGTTTCACCCCTCCACTTT
v_call: TRBV27
j_call: TRBJ1-6
d_call: .
clone_size: .

cdr3_aa: CASSPTGGYGYTF
cdr3_nt: TGTGCCAGCTCTCCAACAGGGGGCTATGGCTACACCTTC
v_call: TRBV18
j_call: TRBJ1-2
d_call: TRBD1
clone_size: few

cdr3_aa: CASMRGGWSEQFF
cdr3_nt: TGTGCCAGCATGAGAGGGGGCTGGAGTGAGCAGTTCTTC
v_call: TRBV2
j_call: TRBJ2-1
d_call: TRBD1
clone_size: .

cdr3_aa: CASKFRYGSTDTQYF
cdr3_nt: TGTGCCAGTAAGTTTCGTTACGGTAGCACAGATACGCAGTATTTT
v_call: TRBV19
j_call: TRBJ2-3
d_call: .
clone_size: .

cdr3_aa: CASSRPGGTQYF
cdr3_nt: TGTGCCAGCAGTCGACCGGGGGGTACGCAGTATTTT
v_call: TRBV28
j_call: TRBJ2-3
d_call: TRBD2
clone_size: .

cdr3_aa: CSAATAYEQYF
cdr3_nt: TGCAGTGCGGCGACAGCCTACGAGCAGTACTTC
v_call: TRBV20-1
j_call: TRBJ2-7
d_call: .
clone_size: .

cdr3_aa: CAISERPTGENQPQHF
cdr3_nt: TGTGCCATCAGTGAACGACCGACAGGGGAAAATCAGCCCCAGCATTTT
v_call: TRBV10-3
j_call: TRBJ1-5
d_call: TRBD1
clone_size: .

cdr3_aa: CASSLALDRYVVGGEQYF
cdr3_nt: TGTGCCAGCAGCTTGGCCCTTGACCGATATGTCGTCGGAGGCGAGCAGTACTTC
v_call: TRBV7-2
j_call: TRBJ2-7
d_call: .
clone_size: .

cdr3_aa: CASSVGPLHGYTF
cdr3_nt: TGTGCCAGTAGTGTAGGCCCGCTACATGGCTACACCTTC
v_call: TRBV19
j_call: TRBJ1-2
d_call: .
clone_size: few

cdr3_aa: CASRRTGSGGAFF
cdr3_nt: TGTGCCAGCAGAAGGACAGGGAGTGGCGGGGCTTTCTTT
v_call: TRBV27
j_call: TRBJ1-1
d_call: TRBD1
clone_size: .

cdr3_aa: CASNGEDTEAFF
cdr3_nt: TGTGCCAGCAACGGGGAGGACACTGAAGCTTTCTTT
v_call: TRBV12-3/TRBV12-4
j_call: TRBJ1-1
d_call: .
clone_size: once